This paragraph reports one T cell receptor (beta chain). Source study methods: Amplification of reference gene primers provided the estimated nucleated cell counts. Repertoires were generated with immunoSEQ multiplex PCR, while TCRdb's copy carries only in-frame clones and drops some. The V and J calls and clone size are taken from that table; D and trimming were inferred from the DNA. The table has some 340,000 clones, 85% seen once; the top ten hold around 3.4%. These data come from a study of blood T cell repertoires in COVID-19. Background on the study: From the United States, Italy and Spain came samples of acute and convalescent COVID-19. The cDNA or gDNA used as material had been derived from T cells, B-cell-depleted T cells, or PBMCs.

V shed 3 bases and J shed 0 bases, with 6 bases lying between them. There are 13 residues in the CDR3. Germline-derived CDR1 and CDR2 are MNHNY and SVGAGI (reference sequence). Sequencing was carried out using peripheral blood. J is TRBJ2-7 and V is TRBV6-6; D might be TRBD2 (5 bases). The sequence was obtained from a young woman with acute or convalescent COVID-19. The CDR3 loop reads CASSYEGSYEQYF. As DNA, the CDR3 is TGTGCCAGCAGTTATGAGGGCTCCTACGAGCAGTACTTC.